This note documents a single T cell receptor beta chain sequence. Germline assignment: CDR1 MNHNY and CDR2 SVGAGI (reference sequence). Trimming left V 2 bases short and J 2 bases short, with 13 bases between. This CDR3 is built from 15 residues. This sample stems from a study of blood T cell repertoires in COVID-19. Study background: Acute-phase and convalescent COVID-19 samples originated in the United States, Italy and Spain.

Generated by immunoSEQ multiplex PCR, the TCRdb table keeps only in-frame clones and is missing some. The sample contains fewer than 350,000 clones, over 75% of which appear only once. The rearrangement uses TRBV6-6 and TRBJ2-7; D unresolved. Sequencing was carried out using peripheral blood. This receptor was taken from a man between 18 and 35 years old with active or convalescent COVID-19. This CDR3 is CASSYGLGLPYEQYF. The CDR3, as DNA: TGTGCCAGCAGTTACGGGCTCGGCCTACCCTACGAGCAGTACTTC.